This TCR beta chain was identified in a study of cytomegalovirus exposure and HLA in healthy donors. General study points: Researchers counted around 160 TCR beta chains as cytomegalovirus-associated.

The donors were in the roughly 130-subject validation cohort; that cohort was separate from the roughly 700-subject first cohort. As for this clone: Its antigen is unknown.

Produced via immunoSEQ multiplex PCR; TCRdb's table is partial and in-frame only. The data show about 360,000 clones, 86% seen once. With 4 bases clipped from V and 8 bases from J, the junction kept 6 bases outside the gene matches. From germline, CDR1 is SGHDN and CDR2 FVKESK. The CDR3 consists of 14 residues. The TCR originated in a woman between 18 and 30 years old in good health and CMV-seronegative. Sample: PBMCs. The rearrangement uses TRBV14 and TRBJ1-2; TRBD1 aligns across 11 bases. CDR3 bases: TGTGCCAGCAGCCCCACCGGGACAGGGGGGGGCTACACCTTC. Amino acids: CASSPTGTGGGYTF.